This T cell receptor (beta chain) came from a study of blood T cell repertoires in COVID-19. At the level of the study: From the United States, Italy and Spain came samples of acute and convalescent COVID-19. The cDNA or gDNA used as material had been derived from T cells, B-cell-depleted T cells, or PBMCs.

The study recruited people aged roughly 18 to 100 years across some 23 US areas. Participants had their cohort set by participant-reported clinical history. Clones were read by immunoSEQ multiplex PCR, and TCRdb kept only the in-frame ones, dropping some. Here the sample spans over 50,000 clones, about four fifths being singletons. CDR3 length: 16 residues. Per germline, CDR1 SQVTM and CDR2 ANQGSEA. Trimming removed 3 bases at V and 5 bases at J, with 20 bases between. This TCR was recovered from a woman aged 40 to 49 with acute COVID-19. The J gene is TRBJ2-1, the V gene TRBV29-1; D is uncertain. The material sequenced was PBMCs or T cells enriched from blood (not recorded which). Here the CDR3 reads CSVELLAPESHNEQFF. CDR3 nucleotide sequence: TGCAGCGTTGAGTTACTTGCGCCCGAGTCCCACAATGAGCAGTTCTTC.